The 6 T cell receptor beta chains below come from one sample, sequenced in a study of shared clonotypes between healthy human individuals. Produced via immunoSEQ multiplex PCR; TCRdb's table is partial and in-frame only. The sample contains over a million clones, about 70% of which appear only once. The sample was memory CD4+ T cells sorted from blood. As for subset: CD45RA-negative fraction. Source of these receptors: a man aged 18-30 years in good health.

The rearrangement links TRBV5-4 to TRBJ2-1; weak D call: TRBD2 (6 bases). This CDR3 comprises 15 residues. Trimming removed 4 bases from V and 6 bases from J, with 17 bases in between. Germline V lookup: CDR1 SGHNT, CDR2 YYREEE (reference sequence). The CDR3 bases are TGTGCCAGCAGCACGCCGGGACTGGATGTCAATGAGCAGTTCTTC. Translated: CASSTPGLDVNEQFF.

The gene calls are TRBV30 and TRBJ2-5, with D hard to call. The assigned J gene may be wrong: the sequence end matches TRBJ2-7 better. Per germline, CDR1 GTSNPN and CDR2 SVGIG (reference sequence). This CDR3 has 16 residues. The CDR3 here is CAWSSPRAISSYEQYF. In DNA, the CDR3 is TGTGCCTGGAGTTCCCCTCGGGCGATTAGCTCCTACGAGCAGTACTTC.

In the case of this clone: Possible read error: a much larger clone is one base away. This same CDR3 is encoded by further DNA sequences in the sample. The rearrangement links TRBV5-4 to TRBJ2-5; TRBD1 or TRBD2 may be the D gene (5 bases each). Trimming left V 4 bases short and J 4 bases short, with 8 bases between. The germline gives CDR1 SGHNT, CDR2 YYREEE (reference sequence). CDR3 size: 12 residues. The CDR3 DNA sequence: TGTGCCAGCAGCAGGGACCGAGAGACCCAGTACTTC. Its translation: CASSRDRETQYF.

The rearrangement uses TRBV5-5 and TRBJ1-6; no definite D call. Trimming pared 0 bases from V and 0 bases from J, leaving 10 bases between. The CDR3 extends over 17 amino acids. Germline V gives CDR1 SGHKS, CDR2 YYEKEE (reference sequence). The CDR3 DNA follows: TGTGCCAGCAGCTTGGTAATTGGGAGCTCCTATAATTCACCCCTCCACTTT. The encoded protein is CASSLVIGSSYNSPLHF.

The chain employs TRBV4-1 and TRBJ1-4; the D is unclear. The CDR3 runs 15 residues. Trimming stripped 8 bases from V and 0 bases from J, with 13 bases between. Per the germline V gene, CDR1 is MGHRA and CDR2 is YSYEKL. This CDR3 is CASAPFHSTNEKLFF. Here the CDR3 DNA reads TGCGCCAGCGCGCCCTTCCACTCAACTAATGAAAAACTGTTTTTT.

As for this clone: Other DNA variants within this sample encode the same CDR3. The V gene is TRBV9, the J gene TRBJ2-2; D might be TRBD2 (6 bases). V shed 2 bases and J shed 3 bases, with 11 bases lying between them. The CDR3 loop spans 15 amino acids. The germline V gene encodes CDR1 SGDLS and CDR2 YYNGEE. CDR3 sequence reads: CASSVGLGDTGELFF. The CDR3 bases are TGTGCCAGCAGCGTGGGACTGGGGGACACCGGGGAGCTGTTTTTT. Full variable domain (remainder filled in from reference TRBV9 and TRBJ2-2): DSGVTQTPKHLITATGQRVTLRCSPRSGDLSVYWYQQSLDQGLQFLIQYYNGEERAKGNILERFSAQQFPDLHSELNLSSLELGDSALYFCASSVGLGDTGELFFGEGSRLTVL.